One sample yielded the 27 T cell receptor beta chains listed below, sequenced in a study of graft-versus-host responses after intestinal transplantation. Generated by immunoSEQ multiplex PCR, the TCRdb table keeps only in-frame clones and is missing some. The table has roughly 90,000 clones, 91% seen once; the top ten hold approximately 0.32%. The antigens of these receptors remain unknown. Source: unstimulated CD4+ T cells sorted from spleen or lymph node cells, taken before transplant. The source of these receptors is a human donor who was the organ donor for an intestinal transplant.

This clone showed up just a few times. J is TRBJ2-3 and V is TRBV14; D unclear. The ends were cut back, 3 bases at V and 8 bases at J, with 6 bases in the middle. Germline lookup yields CDR1 SGHDN and CDR2 FVKESK. The CDR3 consists of 11 residues. CDR3 protein: CASSHSFTQYF. DNA of the CDR3: TGTGCCAGCAGCCATTCGTTTACGCAGTATTTT.

The gene calls are TRBV19 and TRBJ2-1, with D maybe TRBD2 (6 bases). Trimming stripped 5 bases from V and 15 bases from J, with 20 bases between. Germline CDR1 LNHDA, CDR2 SQIVND (reference sequence). The CDR3 is 13 residues long. CDR3 residues: CASSRAGRESGFF. The CDR3 DNA reads as TGTGCCAGTAGTCGGGCGGGAAGGGAGTCAGGGTTCTTC.

J is TRBJ1-1 and V is TRBV7-2; 11 nucleotides agree with TRBD1. The V segment lost 5 bases and the J segment 1 base; nucleotides outside the gene matches: 15. This CDR3 has 19 residues. Germline lookup yields CDR1 SGHTA and CDR2 FQGNSA. The CDR3 DNA reads as TGTGCCAGCAGCGCACACCCCGGACAGGGGGCGCAGAAGAACACTGAAGCTTTCTTT. Translation gives CASSAHPGQGAQKNTEAFF.

The chain recombines TRBV7-2 with TRBJ2-3, with unresolved D. The V end was cut by 2 bases, the J end by 2 bases, with 8 bases between. The CDR3 is 14 residues long. In germline, CDR1 is SGHTA, CDR2 FQGNSA. CDR3 nucleotides: TGTGCCAGCAGCTTAATCCTATTCACAGATACGCAGTATTTT. Its protein product is CASSLILFTDTQYF. Full variable domain (remainder filled in from reference TRBV7-2 and TRBJ2-3): GAGVSQSPSNKVTEKGKDVELRCDPISGHTALYWYRQSLGQGLEFLIYFQGNSAPDKSGLPSDRFSAERTGGSVSTLTIQRTQQEDSAVYLCASSLILFTDTQYFGPGTRLTVL.

The V call is TRBV9, the J call TRBJ2-7; D may be TRBD1 (6 bases). CDR1 SGDLS and CDR2 YYNGEE come from the germline V gene. The V end lost 5 bases, the J end lost 4 bases, and 10 bases lay between the germline ends. This CDR3 comprises 12 residues. For the CDR3, the DNA is TGTGCCAGCAGGGACAGACGATACGAGCAGTACTTC. This gives the protein CASRDRRYEQYF.

CDR3 sequence: CASSLLTGTSGLKTQYF. The CDR3 DNA sequence: TGTGCCAGCAGCTTATTGACAGGGACTAGCGGGCTGAAGACCCAGTACTTC. The chain combines TRBV11-2 with TRBJ2-5, with 12 bases fitting TRBD2. J was trimmed by 6 bases and V by 2 bases; bases with no gene match: 10. Germline assignment: CDR1 SGHAT and CDR2 FQNNGV. CDR3 length: 17 amino acids.

For the CDR3, the DNA is TGTGCCAGCAGTGAATGGCAGGCCGGCTCTGGAAACACCATATATTTT. Its translation: CASSEWQAGSGNTIYF. The chain carries TRBV25-1 and TRBJ1-3, with D unresolved. Trimming took off 1 base at V and 0 bases at J, with 10 bases between the two ends. Germline V CDR1 and CDR2: MGHDK, SYGVNS. This CDR3 is built from 16 residues.

V is TRBV7-3 and J is TRBJ2-1; TRBD2 is a possible D gene (6 bases). The length of the CDR3 is 14 residues. Germline V lookup: CDR1 SGHTA, CDR2 FQGTGA. The V end lost 1 base, the J end lost 2 bases, and 6 bases lay between the germline ends. CDR3 residues: CASSLSGAYNEQFF. DNA of the CDR3: TGTGCCAGCAGCTTAAGCGGGGCCTACAATGAGCAGTTCTTC.

V and J are TRBV7-3 and TRBJ1-2, with a tentative D call TRBD1 (6 bases). The CDR3 length is 14 residues. V was trimmed by 5 bases and J by 2 bases, leaving 12 bases between them. Germline CDR1 and CDR2: SGHTA and FQGTGA. CDR3 region: CASSISGTNYGYTF. The CDR3 region has the DNA TGTGCCAGCAGCATTTCCGGGACAAACTATGGCTACACCTTC.

The chain employs TRBV9 and TRBJ2-1; D remains unclear. From germline, CDR1 is SGDLS and CDR2 YYNGEE. Trimming removed 1 base at V and 4 bases at J, with 12 bases between. CDR3 length: 15 residues. CDR3 in amino acids: CASSVTPVTYNEQFF. As DNA, the CDR3 is TGTGCCAGCAGCGTAACCCCCGTTACATACAATGAGCAGTTCTTC.

This clone was seen once. The chain carries TRBV6-1 and TRBJ1-1; 8 nucleotides line up with TRBD1. Per the germline V gene, CDR1 is MNHNS and CDR2 is SASEGT. There are 15 residues in the CDR3. The V and J ends lost 1 base and 0 bases, in that order; junction bases with no gene match: 1. CDR3 in amino acids: CASSEGQGLNTEAFF. The DNA of the CDR3 is TGTGCCAGCAGTGAAGGACAGGGGTTGAACACTGAAGCTTTCTTT.

The chain couples TRBV2 to TRBJ1-1, with D unresolved. The germline CDR1 and CDR2 sequences are SNHLY and FYNNEI. Trimming removed 10 bases from V and 0 bases from J, with 9 bases in between. CDR3 length equals 12 residues. This CDR3 is CATFTVNTEAFF. DNA for the CDR3: TGTGCCACTTTTACTGTGAACACTGAAGCTTTCTTT.

This chain uses TRBV30 with TRBJ2-1; D is possibly TRBD2 (6 bases). Germline loops: CDR1 GTSNPN, CDR2 SVGIG (reference sequence). Trimming stripped 2 bases from V and 2 bases from J, with 10 bases between. This CDR3 spans 14 amino acids. The CDR3 sequence: CAWSQRLAYNEQFF. The CDR3, as DNA: TGTGCCTGGAGTCAACGACTAGCCTACAATGAGCAGTTCTTC.

The chain carries TRBV15 and TRBJ1-3; D not resolved. V lost 1 base, J lost 0 bases, and 10 bases lay in between. The germline V gene has CDR1 LNHNV and CDR2 YYDKDF (reference sequence). CDR3 size: 16 residues. CDR3 sequence (DNA): TGTGCCACCAGCAGAGCTCGCCGGGGCTCTGGAAACACCATATATTTT. Its translation is CATSRARRGSGNTIYF. The full variable domain, its missing parts supplied by reference TRBV15 and TRBJ1-3, is DAMVIQNPRYQVTQFGKPVTLSCSQTLNHNVMYWYQQKSSQAPKLLFHYYDKDFNNEADTPDNFQSRRPNTSFCFLDIRSPGLGDTAMYLCATSRARRGSGNTIYFGEGSWLTVV.

This clone is a singleton in its sample. V usage is TRBV6-1 and J usage is TRBJ1-1; no firm D call. The ends were cut back, 6 bases at V and 1 base at J, with 9 bases in the middle. CDR1 and CDR2 (germline): MNHNS, SASEGT. The CDR3 sequence is 13 residues long. The DNA of the CDR3 is TGTGCCAGCAGGTACACCCAGAACACTGAAGCTTTCTTT. Protein: CASRYTQNTEAFF.

V gene TRBV9 combines with J gene TRBJ1-2, with 9 bases identical to TRBD1. V gave up 0 bases and J gave up 6 bases; unmatched junction bases: 6. The CDR3 has 15 amino acids. Germline CDR1 reads SGDLS; CDR2 reads YYNGEE. The CDR3 loop reads CASSVAGTGYDGYTF. The CDR3 coding sequence is TGTGCCAGCAGCGTAGCCGGGACAGGGTATGATGGCTACACCTTC.

The gene calls are TRBV30 and TRBJ2-1; no clear D gene. The CDR3 sequence is 14 residues long. The germline V gene has CDR1 GTSNPN and CDR2 SVGIG (reference sequence). V was cut by 0 bases and J by 10 bases, with 16 bases left in between. The CDR3 DNA reads TGTGCCTGGAGTGTAGGAATAGCCGTAATAGAGCAGTTCTTC. Protein: CAWSVGIAVIEQFF.

The rearrangement links TRBV6-6 to TRBJ2-7; 10 bases align to TRBD1. Germline V gene data show CDR1 as MNHNY and CDR2 as SVGAGI (reference sequence). V lost 10 bases and J lost 5; bases outside the gene matches: 11. The CDR3 sequence is 14 residues long. In nucleotides, the CDR3 is TGTGCCACCCTATTAGGGACAGGGGACCACGAGCAGTACTTC. Translated, it gives CATLLGTGDHEQYF.

The rearrangement uses TRBV11-2 and TRBJ2-1; 10 bases fit TRBD2. Looked up from germline, CDR1 is SGHAT and CDR2 is FQNNGV. Germline trimming cut 0 bases from V and 11 bases from J; bases unmatched to any gene: 7. The CDR3 covers 15 residues. The CDR3 DNA sequence: TGTGCCAGCAGCTTAGATAGCGGGGGGCATATACAGCAGTTCTTC. Amino acids: CASSLDSGGHIQQFF.

The chain couples TRBV7-9 to TRBJ2-3; 10 bases line up with TRBD2. The CDR3 extends over 16 amino acids. With V trimmed by 4 bases and J by 4 bases, 8 bases remained unmatched. The germline V gene encodes CDR1 SEHNR and CDR2 FQNEAQ (reference sequence). The CDR3 is CASSSNLAGDPDTQYF. CDR3 coding DNA: TGTGCCAGCAGCTCCAACCTAGCGGGAGACCCAGATACGCAGTATTTT.

The chain carries TRBV2 and TRBJ2-1; 11 bases align to TRBD2. CDR1 and CDR2 (germline): SNHLY, FYNNEI. This CDR3 has 15 residues. Trimming cost V 5 bases and J 3 bases; bases outside gene matches: 3. The chain's CDR3 is CASSYTSGGYNEQFF. CDR3 nucleotide sequence: TGTGCCAGCAGTTATACTAGCGGGGGCTACAATGAGCAGTTCTTC.

This chain uses TRBV5-6 with TRBJ2-1, with D tentatively TRBD1 (5 bases). CDR1 and CDR2 from the germline V gene are SGHDT and YYEEEE. The CDR3 totals 15 residues. Trimming shortened V by 2 bases and J by 8 bases, and 17 bases separated the two germline ends. The CDR3 sequence: CASSFISLGVDEQFF. Written as DNA, the CDR3 is TGTGCCAGCAGCTTCATAAGTCTAGGGGTCGATGAGCAGTTCTTC.

This chain joins TRBV28 and TRBJ1-1; 7 bases are shared with TRBD1. This CDR3 region has 14 residues. Germline-derived CDR1 and CDR2 are MDHEN and SYDVKM. Germline trimming cut 3 bases from V and 5 bases from J; bases unmatched to any gene: 6. The DNA of the CDR3 is TGTGCCAGCAGTTTCCCTTTACAGGGGACTGAAGCTTTCTTT. Amino acid sequence: CASSFPLQGTEAFF.

The chain links TRBV30 to TRBJ1-4; the match to TRBD1 covers 9 bases. Looked up from germline, CDR1 is GTSNPN and CDR2 is SVGIG (reference sequence). The CDR3 length is 17 residues. The junction had 14 bases not matched to a gene; V was cut back by 2 bases and J by 7 bases. DNA of the CDR3: TGTGCCTGGAGTACCTTACCCGGGACAGGGTTTAGTGAAAAACTGTTTTTT. This gives the protein CAWSTLPGTGFSEKLFF. Variable domain in full (rest from reference TRBV30 and TRBJ1-4): SQTIHQWPATLVQPVGSPLSLECTVEGTSNPNLYWYRQAAGRGLQLLFYSVGIGQISSEVPQNLSASRPQDRQFILSSKKLLLSDSGFYLCAWSTLPGTGFSEKLFFGSGTQLSVL.

The chain links TRBV11-3 to TRBJ1-4; TRBD1 matches 12 bases. V dropped 5 bases and J dropped 4; count of bases not matched to a gene: 11. CDR1 is SGHNT and CDR2 is YENEEA in the germline V gene. The CDR3 consists of 18 residues. CDR3 nucleotide sequence: TGTGCCAGCAGCCTTGGGGACAGGGGGCTCGAAAGTAATGAAAAACTGTTTTTT. Protein product: CASSLGDRGLESNEKLFF.

The chain links TRBV10-2 to TRBJ2-7, with D unclear. The germline V gene encodes CDR1 WSHSY and CDR2 SAAADI. Trimming took off 6 bases at V and 4 bases at J, with 13 bases between the two ends. This CDR3 spans 13 amino acids. Written as DNA, the CDR3 is TGCGCCAGCAGCGCTCCGGGTTTTTACGAGCAGTACTTC. Translated: CASSAPGFYEQYF.

CDR3 protein: CASSDSGNSNSGANVLTF. CDR3 bases: TGTGCCAGCAGTGATTCGGGGAACTCTAACTCTGGGGCCAACGTCCTGACTTTC. V and J are TRBV27 and TRBJ2-6; TRBD2 might be the D (5 bases). The V gene lost 5 bases and the J gene lost 0 bases, with 17 bases spanning the gap. Germline CDR1 is MNHEY and CDR2 is SMNVEV (reference sequence). The CDR3 has 18 residues. The full variable domain, with the rest looked up from reference TRBV27 and TRBJ2-6, is EAQVTQNPRYLITVTGKKLTVTCSQNMNHEYMSWYRQDPGLGLRQIYYSMNVEVTDKGDVPEGYKVSRKEKRNFPLILESPSPNQTSLYFCASSDSGNSNSGANVLTFGAGSRLTVL.